This T cell receptor (beta chain) was profiled in a study of cytomegalovirus exposure and HLA in healthy donors. After removal of 3 bases from V and 1 base from J, the junction contained 12 bases not matched to a gene. There are 19 residues in the CDR3. CDR1 SNHLY and CDR2 FYNNEI come from the germline V gene. The PCR was carried out with 60 Vbeta primers and 13 Jbeta primers. Method: immunoSEQ multiplex PCR; TCRdb's copy keeps in-frame clones and lacks some. Of about 140,000 clones in the sample, about four fifths were seen once. The TCR sequence derives from a woman aged 40 to 50 in good health and CMV-seronegative. The material sequenced was PBMCs. The V gene is TRBV2, the J gene TRBJ1-5, with TRBD1 identical over 10 bases. Here the CDR3 reads CASSDPGQGWSGSNQPQHF. CDR3 nucleotides: TGTGCCAGCAGTGATCCGGGACAGGGGTGGAGTGGGAGCAATCAGCCCCAGCATTTT.